The entry below gives a single T cell receptor beta chain sequence along with its context. One end of the junction does not line up with germline, which may come from a read error. The CDR3 is 15 amino acids. Per the germline V gene, CDR1 is SGHVS and CDR2 is FNYEAQ. This record belongs to a study of blood T cells in healthy people across ages. A J-beta primer mix and a sample-barcoded 5' primer were used in a second PCR of roughly 7 to 12 cycles. TCRdb analysed the 5' RACE reads with MiXCR anew, one entry per CDR3 protein. The table has 600,000 or so distinct CDR3 sequences, roughly 21% seen once. The receptor was isolated from a man in his 70s in good health. J is TRBJ2-2 and V is TRBV7-6, with D hard to call. Sequencing was done on a sample of blood. In nucleotides, the CDR3 is TGTGCCGGCAGCTTAGACGGGTTTGCTATCGGGGAGCTGTTTTTT. This codes for CAGSLDGFAIGELFF. The whole variable domain, filled in from reference TRBV7-6 and TRBJ2-2, reads GAGVSQSPRYKVTKRGQDVALRCDPISGHVSLYWYRQALGQGPEFLTYFNYEAQQDKSGLPNDRFSAERPEGSISTLTIQRTEQRDSAMYRCAGSLDGFAIGELFFGEGSRLTVL.